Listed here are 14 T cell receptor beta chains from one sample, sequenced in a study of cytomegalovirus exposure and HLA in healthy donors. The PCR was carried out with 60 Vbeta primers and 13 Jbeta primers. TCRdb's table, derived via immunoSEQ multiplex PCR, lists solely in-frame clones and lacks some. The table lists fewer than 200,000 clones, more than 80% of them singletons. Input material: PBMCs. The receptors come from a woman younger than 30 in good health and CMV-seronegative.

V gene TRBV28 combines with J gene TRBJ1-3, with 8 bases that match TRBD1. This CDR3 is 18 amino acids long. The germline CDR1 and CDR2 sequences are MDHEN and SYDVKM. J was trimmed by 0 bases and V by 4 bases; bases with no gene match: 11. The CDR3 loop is CASSSPGQVPPSGNTIYF. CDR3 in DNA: TGTGCCAGCAGTTCTCCGGGACAGGTCCCTCCCTCTGGAAACACCATATATTTT.

CDR3: CASSMFIMNTEAFF. The CDR3 DNA reads TGTGCCAGTAGTATGTTTATTATGAACACTGAAGCTTTCTTT. The gene calls are TRBV19 and TRBJ1-1; D unclear. Trimming shortened V by 3 bases and J by 0 bases, and 8 bases separated the two germline ends. The CDR3 has 14 amino acids. From germline, CDR1 is LNHDA and CDR2 SQIVND (reference sequence).

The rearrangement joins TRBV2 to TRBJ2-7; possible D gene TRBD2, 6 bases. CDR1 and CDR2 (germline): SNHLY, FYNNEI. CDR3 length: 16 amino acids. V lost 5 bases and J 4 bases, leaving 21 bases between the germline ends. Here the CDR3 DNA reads TGTGCCAGCAGTAGACTAGGAGGGGCCGGAGGGTACGAGCAGTACTTC. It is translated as CASSRLGGAGGYEQYF.

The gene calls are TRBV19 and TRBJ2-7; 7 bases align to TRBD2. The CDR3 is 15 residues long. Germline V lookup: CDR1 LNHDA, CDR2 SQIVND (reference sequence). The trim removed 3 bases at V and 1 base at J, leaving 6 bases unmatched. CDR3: CASSMGGTISYEQYF. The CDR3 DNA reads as TGTGCCAGTAGTATGGGCGGGACTATTTCCTACGAGCAGTACTTC.

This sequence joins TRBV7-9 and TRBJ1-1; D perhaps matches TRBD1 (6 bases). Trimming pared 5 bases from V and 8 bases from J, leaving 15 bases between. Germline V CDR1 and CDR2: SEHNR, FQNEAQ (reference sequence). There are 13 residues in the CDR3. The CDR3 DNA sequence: TGTGCCAGCAGCGGGGGGGACACTGGGGAAGCTTTCTTT. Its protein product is CASSGGDTGEAFF.

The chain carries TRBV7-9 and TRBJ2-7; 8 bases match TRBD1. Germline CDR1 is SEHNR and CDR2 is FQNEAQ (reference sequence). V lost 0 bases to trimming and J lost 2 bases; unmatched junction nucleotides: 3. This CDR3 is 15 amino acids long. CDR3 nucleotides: TGTGCCAGCAGCTTAGCAGACAGGGGTGCCTACGAGCAGTACTTC. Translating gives CASSLADRGAYEQYF.

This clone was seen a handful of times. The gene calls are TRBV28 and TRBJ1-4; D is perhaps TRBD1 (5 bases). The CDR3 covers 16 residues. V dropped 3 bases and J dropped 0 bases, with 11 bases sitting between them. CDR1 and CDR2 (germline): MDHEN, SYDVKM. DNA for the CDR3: TGTGCCAGCAGTTTGATGGAAGGGGCAACTAATGAAAAACTGTTTTTT. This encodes CASSLMEGATNEKLFF.

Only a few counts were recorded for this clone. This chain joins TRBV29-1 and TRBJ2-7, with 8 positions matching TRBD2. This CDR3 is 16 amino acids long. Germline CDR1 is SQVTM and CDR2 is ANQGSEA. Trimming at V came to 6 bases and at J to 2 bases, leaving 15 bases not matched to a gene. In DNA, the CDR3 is TGCAGCGTCGCCCAGACAAATAGCGGGACGGCCTACGAGCAGTACTTC. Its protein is CSVAQTNSGTAYEQYF.

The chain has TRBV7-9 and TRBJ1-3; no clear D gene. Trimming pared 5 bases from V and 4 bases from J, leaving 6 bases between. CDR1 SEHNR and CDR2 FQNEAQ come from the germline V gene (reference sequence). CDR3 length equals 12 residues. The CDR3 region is CASSPMGNTIYF. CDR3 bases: TGTGCCAGCAGCCCCATGGGAAACACCATATATTTT.

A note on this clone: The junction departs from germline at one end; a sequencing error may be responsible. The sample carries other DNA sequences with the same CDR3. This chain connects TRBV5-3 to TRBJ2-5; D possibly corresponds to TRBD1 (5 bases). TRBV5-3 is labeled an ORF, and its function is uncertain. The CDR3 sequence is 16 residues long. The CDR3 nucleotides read TGTGCCAGAAGCTTCTGCGACCGACAGTACCAGGAGACCCAGTACTTC. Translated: CARSFCDRQYQETQYF.

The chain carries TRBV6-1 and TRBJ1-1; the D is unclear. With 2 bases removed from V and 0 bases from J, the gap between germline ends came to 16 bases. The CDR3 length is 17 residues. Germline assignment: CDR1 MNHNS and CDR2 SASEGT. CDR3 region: CASSENGWYGMNTEAFF. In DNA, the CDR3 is TGTGCCAGCAGTGAAAACGGGTGGTACGGAATGAACACTGAAGCTTTCTTT.

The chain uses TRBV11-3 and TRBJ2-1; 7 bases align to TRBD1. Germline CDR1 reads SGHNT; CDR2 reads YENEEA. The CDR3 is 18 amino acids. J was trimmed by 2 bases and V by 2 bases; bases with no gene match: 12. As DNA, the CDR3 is TGTGCCAGCAGCTTAACGACAGGGCATGGGTCCCCCTACAATGAGCAGTTCTTC. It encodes CASSLTTGHGSPYNEQFF.

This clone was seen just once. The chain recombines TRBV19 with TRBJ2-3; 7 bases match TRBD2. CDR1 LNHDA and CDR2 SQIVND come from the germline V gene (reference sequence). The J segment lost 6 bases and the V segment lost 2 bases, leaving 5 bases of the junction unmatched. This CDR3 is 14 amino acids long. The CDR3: CASSILREWDTQYF. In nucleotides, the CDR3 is TGTGCCAGTAGTATACTGCGGGAGTGGGATACGCAGTATTTT.

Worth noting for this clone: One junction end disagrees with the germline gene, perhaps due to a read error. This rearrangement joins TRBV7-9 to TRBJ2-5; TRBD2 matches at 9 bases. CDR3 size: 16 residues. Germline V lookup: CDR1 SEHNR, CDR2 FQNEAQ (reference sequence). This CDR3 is CSSSLGISGSLETQYF. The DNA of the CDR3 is TGTTCCAGCAGCTTAGGGATTAGCGGGAGCTTGGAGACCCAGTACTTC.